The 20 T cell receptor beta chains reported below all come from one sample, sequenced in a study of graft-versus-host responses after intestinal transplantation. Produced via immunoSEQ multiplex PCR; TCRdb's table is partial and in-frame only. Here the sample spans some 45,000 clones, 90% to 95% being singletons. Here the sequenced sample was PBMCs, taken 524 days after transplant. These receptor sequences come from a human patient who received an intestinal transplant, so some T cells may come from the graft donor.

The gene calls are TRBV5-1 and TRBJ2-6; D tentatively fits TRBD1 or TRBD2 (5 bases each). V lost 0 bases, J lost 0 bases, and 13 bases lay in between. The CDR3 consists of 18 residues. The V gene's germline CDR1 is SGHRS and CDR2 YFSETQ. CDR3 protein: CASSLDGDPVSGANVLTF. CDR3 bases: TGCGCCAGCAGCTTGGACGGGGACCCCGTCTCTGGGGCCAACGTCCTGACTTTC.

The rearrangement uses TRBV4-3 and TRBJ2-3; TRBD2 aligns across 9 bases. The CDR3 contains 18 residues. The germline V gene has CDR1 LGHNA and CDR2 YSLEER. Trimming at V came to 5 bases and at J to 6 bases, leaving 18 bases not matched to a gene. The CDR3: CASSSTFRLAGRWDTQYF. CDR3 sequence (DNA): TGCGCCAGCAGCTCCACCTTCAGGCTAGCGGGGCGTTGGGATACGCAGTATTTT.

The CDR3 protein is CASSYRGLSYEQYF. DNA of the CDR3: TGTGCCAGCAGTTACCGGGGACTTTCCTACGAGCAGTACTTC. The rearrangement joins TRBV27 to TRBJ2-7; possibly TRBD2 for D (6 bases). The CDR3 spans 14 residues. Germline V gives CDR1 MNHEY, CDR2 SMNVEV (reference sequence). V lost 4 bases and J 1 base, leaving 11 bases between the germline ends.

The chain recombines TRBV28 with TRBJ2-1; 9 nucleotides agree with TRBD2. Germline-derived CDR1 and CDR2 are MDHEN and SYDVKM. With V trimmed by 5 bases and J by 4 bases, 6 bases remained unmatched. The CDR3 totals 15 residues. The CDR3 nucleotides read TGTGCCAGCAGTCCCCTAGCGGGATATTACAATGAGCAGTTCTTC. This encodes CASSPLAGYYNEQFF.

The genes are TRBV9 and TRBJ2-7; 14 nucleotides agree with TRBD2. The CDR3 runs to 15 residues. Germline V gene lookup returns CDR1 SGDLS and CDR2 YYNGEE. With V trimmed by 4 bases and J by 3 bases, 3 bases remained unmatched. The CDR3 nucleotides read TGTGCCAGCAGCCTCGGGACTAGCGGGAGCTACGAGCAGTACTTC. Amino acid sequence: CASSLGTSGSYEQYF.

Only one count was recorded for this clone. As DNA, the CDR3 is TGCGCCAGCAGCCAAGAGACCCGGGGGATCTACGAGCAGTACTTC. This gives the protein CASSQETRGIYEQYF. The chain is built from TRBV4-1 and TRBJ2-7, with a possible D match to TRBD2 (6 bases). Germline V lookup: CDR1 MGHRA, CDR2 YSYEKL. V lost 0 bases and J 3 bases, leaving 12 bases between the germline ends. There are 15 residues in the CDR3.

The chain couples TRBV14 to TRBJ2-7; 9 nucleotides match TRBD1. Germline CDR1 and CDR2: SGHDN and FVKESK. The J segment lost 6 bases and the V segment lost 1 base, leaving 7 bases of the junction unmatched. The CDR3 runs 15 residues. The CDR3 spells CASSQVRGQGSEQYF. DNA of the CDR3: TGTGCCAGCAGCCAAGTGAGAGGACAGGGGAGCGAGCAGTACTTC.

In nucleotides, the CDR3 is TGTGCCAGCAGTCACGACAGGGAGACTGAAGCTTTCTTT. It translates to CASSHDRETEAFF. The chain carries TRBV5-6 and TRBJ1-1; TRBD1 agrees at 7 bases. CDR3 length: 13 residues. CDR1 SGHDT and CDR2 YYEEEE come from the germline V gene. Trimming at V came to 5 bases and at J to 5 bases, leaving 6 bases not matched to a gene.

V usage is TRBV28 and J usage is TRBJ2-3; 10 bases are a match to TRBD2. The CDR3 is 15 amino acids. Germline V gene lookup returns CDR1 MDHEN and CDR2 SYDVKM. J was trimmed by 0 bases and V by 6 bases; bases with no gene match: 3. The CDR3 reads CASRLAGASTDTQYF. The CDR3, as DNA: TGTGCCAGCAGGCTAGCGGGAGCTAGCACAGATACGCAGTATTTT.

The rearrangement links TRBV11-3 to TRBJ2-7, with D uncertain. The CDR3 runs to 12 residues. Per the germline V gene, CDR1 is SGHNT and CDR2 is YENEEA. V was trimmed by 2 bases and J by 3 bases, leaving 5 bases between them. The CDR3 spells CASSLRYYEQYF. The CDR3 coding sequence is TGTGCCAGCAGCTTAAGGTACTACGAGCAGTACTTC.

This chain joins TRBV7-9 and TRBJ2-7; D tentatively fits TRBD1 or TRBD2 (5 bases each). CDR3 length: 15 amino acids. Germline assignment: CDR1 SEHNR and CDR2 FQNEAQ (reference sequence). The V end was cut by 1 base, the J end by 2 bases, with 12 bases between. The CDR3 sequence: CASSLDGVGPYEQYF. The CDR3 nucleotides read TGTGCCAGCAGCTTAGACGGGGTGGGGCCCTACGAGCAGTACTTC.

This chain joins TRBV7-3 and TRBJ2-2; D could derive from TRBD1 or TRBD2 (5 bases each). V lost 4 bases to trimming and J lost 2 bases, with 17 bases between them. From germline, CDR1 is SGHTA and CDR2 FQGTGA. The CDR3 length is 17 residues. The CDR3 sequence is CASSSGPRGSNTGELFF. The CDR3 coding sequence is TGTGCCAGCAGCTCGGGACCTCGTGGGTCCAACACCGGGGAGCTGTTTTTT.

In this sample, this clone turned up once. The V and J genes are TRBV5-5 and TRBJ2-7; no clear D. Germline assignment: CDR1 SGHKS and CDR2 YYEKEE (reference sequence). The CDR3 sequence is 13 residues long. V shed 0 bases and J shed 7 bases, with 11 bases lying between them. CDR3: CASSLAGRPEQYF. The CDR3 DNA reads TGTGCCAGCAGCTTGGCCGGACGTCCAGAGCAGTACTTC.

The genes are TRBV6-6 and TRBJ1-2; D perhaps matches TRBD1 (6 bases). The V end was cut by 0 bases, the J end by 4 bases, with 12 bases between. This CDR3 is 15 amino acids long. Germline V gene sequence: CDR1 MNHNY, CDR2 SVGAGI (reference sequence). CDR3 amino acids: CASSYSRGAAYGYTF. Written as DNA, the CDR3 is TGTGCCAGCAGTTACTCGAGGGGGGCCGCCTATGGCTACACCTTC.

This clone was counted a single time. For the CDR3, the DNA is TGCGCCAGCAGTCTTGTACCCGGGACAGACCTAGACTATGGCTACACCTTC. This sequence encodes CASSLVPGTDLDYGYTF. This chain links TRBV5-1 with TRBJ1-2; TRBD1 matches 7 bases. After removal of 5 bases from V and 3 bases from J, the junction contained 16 bases not matched to a gene. Germline V gene data show CDR1 as SGHRS and CDR2 as YFSETQ. This CDR3 contains 17 residues.

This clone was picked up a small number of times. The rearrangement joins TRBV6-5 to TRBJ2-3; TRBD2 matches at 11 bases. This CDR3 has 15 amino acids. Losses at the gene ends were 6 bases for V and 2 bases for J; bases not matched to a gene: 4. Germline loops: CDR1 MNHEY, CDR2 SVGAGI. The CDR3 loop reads CASRLGLAATDTQYF. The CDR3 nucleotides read TGTGCCAGCAGGCTGGGACTAGCGGCCACAGATACGCAGTATTTT.

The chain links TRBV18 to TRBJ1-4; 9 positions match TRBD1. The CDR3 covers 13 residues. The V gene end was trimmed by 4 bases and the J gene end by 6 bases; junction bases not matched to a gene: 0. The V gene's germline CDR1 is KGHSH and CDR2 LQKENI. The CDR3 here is CASSRDRDEKLFF. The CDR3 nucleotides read TGTGCCAGCTCACGGGACAGGGATGAAAAACTGTTTTTT.

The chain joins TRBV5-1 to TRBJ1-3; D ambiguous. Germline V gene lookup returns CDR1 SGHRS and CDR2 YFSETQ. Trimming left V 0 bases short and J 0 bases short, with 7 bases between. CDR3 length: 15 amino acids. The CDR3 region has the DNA TGCGCCAGCAGCTTGGACGGCGGCTCTGGAAACACCATATATTTT. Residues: CASSLDGGSGNTIYF.

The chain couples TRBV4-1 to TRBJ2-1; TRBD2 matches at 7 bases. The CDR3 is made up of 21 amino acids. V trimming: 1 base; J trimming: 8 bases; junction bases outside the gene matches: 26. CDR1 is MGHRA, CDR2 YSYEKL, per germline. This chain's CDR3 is CASSQAGLTGSLRGSGDEQFF. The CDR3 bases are TGCGCCAGCAGCCAAGCCGGCCTGACGGGTTCCTTGCGCGGGAGTGGGGATGAGCAGTTCTTC.

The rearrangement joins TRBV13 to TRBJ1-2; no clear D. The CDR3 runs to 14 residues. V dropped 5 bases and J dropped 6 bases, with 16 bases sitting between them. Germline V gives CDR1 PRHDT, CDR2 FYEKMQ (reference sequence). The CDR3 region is CASSGPRASNGYTF. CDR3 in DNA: TGTGCCAGCAGCGGCCCTCGGGCCTCGAATGGCTACACCTTC.